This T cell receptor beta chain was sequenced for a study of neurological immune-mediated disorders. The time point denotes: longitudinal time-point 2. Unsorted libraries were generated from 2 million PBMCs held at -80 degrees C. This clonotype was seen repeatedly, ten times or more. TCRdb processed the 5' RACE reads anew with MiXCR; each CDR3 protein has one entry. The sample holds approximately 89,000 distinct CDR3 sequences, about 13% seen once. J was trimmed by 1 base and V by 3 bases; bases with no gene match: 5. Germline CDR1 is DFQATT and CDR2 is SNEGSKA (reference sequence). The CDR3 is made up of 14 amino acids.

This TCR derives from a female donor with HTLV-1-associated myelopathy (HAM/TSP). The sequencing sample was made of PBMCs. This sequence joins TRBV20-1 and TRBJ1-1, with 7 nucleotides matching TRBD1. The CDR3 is CSARYGTANTEAFF. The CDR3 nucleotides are TGCAGTGCTAGGTATGGGACAGCGAACACTGAAGCTTTCTTT.